This T cell receptor beta chain derives from a study of patients and donors after allogeneic stem cell transplantation. Trimming took 5 bases from V and 8 from J; bases not matched to a gene: 12. Looked up from germline, CDR1 is DFQATT and CDR2 is SNEGSKA (reference sequence). This CDR3 region has 14 residues. In TCRdb, the RT-PCR reads were re-called with MiXCR into one record per CDR3 protein. This sample has about 87,000 distinct CDR3 sequences; about 5% occur once, and the top ten carry about 2.5%. In its sample, this clonotype was seen many times. Sequenced input: blood, either unsorted or a sorted T cell fraction (not recorded which). V usage is TRBV20-1 and J usage is TRBJ1-2; the match to TRBD1 covers 9 bases. The sequence derives from a human donor who was either an allogeneic HSCT recipient or a stem cell or donor lymphocyte infusion donor (not recorded which). It is not recorded whose cells these are; they may come from a transplant donor. Written as DNA, the CDR3 is TGCAGTGCTCTCCCCGGGACAGGGATAGGCGGCTACACCTTC. Encoded protein: CSALPGTGIGGYTF.